Shown below are 8 T cell receptor beta chains from a single sample sequenced in a study of T-cell reconstitution after alpha-beta-depleted transplantation in children. Unique molecular identifiers were incorporated into the prepared TCRbeta library. TCRdb reanalysed the PCR reads using MiXCR and keeps one entry per CDR3 protein. The sample lists about 210,000 distinct CDR3 sequences; around a sixth were seen once. The sample was PBMCs, mostly from graft donor cells, taken 360 days after TCRalphabeta/CD19-depleted stem cell transplant. These receptors were taken from a male patient between 2 and 9 years old who had a stem cell transplant for acute lymphoblastic leukemia, so the T cells may come from the graft donor.

This chain uses TRBV5-1 with TRBJ2-1; 8 positions match TRBD1. The CDR3 consists of 14 residues. Germline trimming cut 4 bases from V and 8 bases from J; bases unmatched to any gene: 8. CDR1 and CDR2 (germline): SGHRS, YFSETQ. The CDR3 loop reads CASSRTGTGDEQFF. The CDR3 DNA reads as TGCGCCAGCAGCCGAACCGGGACAGGCGATGAGCAGTTCTTC.

This clonotype has ten or more counts. This chain uses TRBV5-1 with TRBJ2-2; unclear D gene. Germline V lookup: CDR1 SGHRS, CDR2 YFSETQ. V lost 0 bases and J 6 bases, leaving 9 bases between the germline ends. There are 14 residues in the CDR3. As DNA, the CDR3 is TGCGCCAGCAGCTTGGACGGCGAGGCCGGGGAGCTGTTTTTT. It codes for CASSLDGEAGELFF.

There are many counts of this clonotype. The chain uses TRBV15 and TRBJ1-3; no firm D call. V was cut by 8 bases and J by 0 bases, with 8 bases left in between. Germline assignment: CDR1 LNHNV and CDR2 YYDKDF (reference sequence). This CDR3 region has 13 residues. CDR3 DNA: TGTGCCACCGCAGTGTCCTCTGGAAACACCATATATTTT. Translated: CATAVSSGNTIYF.

Note on this clonotype: Mismatch with germline at one junction end may stem from a read error. The chain uses TRBV24-1 and TRBJ2-5; TRBD1 agrees at 7 bases. CDR3 length equals 16 residues. Per germline, CDR1 KGHDR and CDR2 SFDVKD. The CDR3 reads CAPSDLGGPNQETQYF. The CDR3 coding sequence is TGTGCCCCCAGTGATTTAGGGGGCCCGAACCAAGAGACCCAGTACTTC.

The V and J genes are TRBV5-1 and TRBJ2-7; 9 nucleotides line up with TRBD1. CDR1 is SGHRS, CDR2 YFSETQ, per germline. V trimming: 3 bases; J trimming: 5 bases; junction bases outside the gene matches: 6. The CDR3 totals 14 residues. This chain's CDR3 is CASSSRTGVHEQYF. Here the CDR3 DNA reads TGCGCCAGCAGCTCCCGGACAGGGGTCCACGAGCAGTACTTC.

The table lists this clonotype with a few counts. The chain has TRBV4-2 and TRBJ2-2, with 7 bases that match TRBD1. This CDR3 comprises 17 residues. The germline gives CDR1 LGHNA, CDR2 YNFKEQ. Trimming at V came to 1 base and at J to 0 bases, leaving 5 bases not matched to a gene. The CDR3 reads CASSQGTGLPNTGELFF. CDR3 coding DNA: TGTGCCAGCAGCCAAGGGACAGGCTTACCGAACACCGGGGAGCTGTTTTTT.

The CDR3, as DNA: TGTGCCAGCAGCTACCTAAGCGGGGGGGCCGGCAATGAGCAGTTCTTC. It codes for CASSYLSGGAGNEQFF. This chain joins TRBV7-6 and TRBJ2-1; the match to TRBD2 covers 10 bases. Germline CDR1 SGHVS, CDR2 FNYEAQ. This CDR3 has 16 amino acids. Trimming took 4 bases from V and 6 from J; bases not matched to a gene: 9.

The rearrangement links TRBV12-3 or TRBV12-4 to TRBJ2-2; perhaps TRBD2 as D (6 bases). Trimming left V 3 bases short and J 4 bases short, with 15 bases between. The CDR3 runs 16 residues. CDR3 residues: CASSFDGGVGTGELFF. CDR3 in DNA: TGTGCCAGCAGTTTCGATGGCGGGGTTGGCACCGGGGAGCTGTTTTTT.